This T cell receptor beta chain came from a study of human T cells and chemical hapten exposure. The CDR3 length is 16 residues. The V gene lost 4 bases and the J gene lost 0 bases, with 15 bases spanning the gap. Germline CDR1 is SGDLS and CDR2 is YYNGEE. Sample time point: patch test 1, 2 weeks after DPC sensitization. Treatment described: therapeutic diphenylcyclopropenone sensitization with weekly scalp DPC. A single record per CDR3 protein comes from TCRdb applying MiXCR to the RACE reads. This sample has under 200,000 distinct CDR3 sequences; about 15% occur once, and the top ten carry less than 2%. Study results and caveats: DPC sensitization produced no change in TCRs with frequency above 1 in 1000.

This clonotype was seen more than once but under ten times. Its specificity is unknown. The sample was whole blood, taken in connection with sensitization to the hapten diphenylcyclopropenone (DPC). J is TRBJ2-3 and V is TRBV9; D uncertain. This sequence originates from a woman aged 25 to 39 with alopecia areata. Some clones in this sample may be carry-over from other donors' samples. The CDR3 protein is CASSPLPAMSTDTQYF. The CDR3 DNA follows: TGTGCCAGCAGCCCTTTACCAGCGATGAGCACAGATACGCAGTATTTT.